The 25 T cell receptor beta chains below were found in one sample sequenced in a study of cytomegalovirus exposure and HLA in healthy donors. Use of 60 Vbeta and 13 Jbeta primers characterized the PCR. The table came from immunoSEQ multiplex PCR; TCRdb's copy has only in-frame clones and leaves some out. This sample has roughly 160,000 clones, with 80% to 85% found just once. Sequenced: PBMCs. The source of these receptors is a young man in good health and CMV-seronegative.

This clone was detected only once. J is TRBJ2-5 and V is TRBV25-1; 8 bases align to TRBD2. V dropped 3 bases and J dropped 4; count of bases not matched to a gene: 7. CDR1 and CDR2 (germline): MGHDK, SYGVNS. The CDR3 has 15 residues. CDR3 amino acids: CASSERGAGRETQYF. The CDR3 DNA follows: TGTGCCAGCAGTGAGCGGGGGGCAGGACGAGAGACCCAGTACTTC.

The V gene is TRBV6-1, the J gene TRBJ1-1; the match to TRBD1 covers 8 bases. Looked up from germline, CDR1 is MNHNS and CDR2 is SASEGT. This CDR3 is built from 13 residues. Trimming took 6 bases from V and 4 from J; bases not matched to a gene: 4. The CDR3 DNA is TGTGCCAGCAGAAACACAGGGGGCACTGAAGCTTTCTTT. Translated, it gives CASRNTGGTEAFF.

The gene calls are TRBV6-4 and TRBJ2-2; D might be TRBD1 (6 bases). Trimming shortened V by 4 bases and J by 7 bases, and 10 bases separated the two germline ends. This CDR3 is 13 amino acids long. CDR1 and CDR2 (germline): MRHNA, SNTAGT. CDR3 residues: CASSGQENGELFF. Written as DNA, the CDR3 is TGTGCCAGCAGTGGACAGGAAAACGGGGAGCTGTTTTTT.

The rearrangement joins TRBV5-6 to TRBJ1-2, with 9 nucleotides matching TRBD1. V shed 6 bases, J shed 1 base, and the junction held 10 bases outside the gene matches. Germline V gives CDR1 SGHDT, CDR2 YYEEEE. The CDR3 loop spans 16 amino acids. The CDR3, as DNA: TGTGCCAGCACCCGACCGGGGGGACAGGGTAACTATGGCTACACCTTC. It yields the protein CASTRPGGQGNYGYTF.

This rearrangement joins TRBV14 to TRBJ2-4; D perhaps matches TRBD2 (6 bases). Germline CDR1 and CDR2: SGHDN and FVKESK. The V end lost 0 bases, the J end lost 0 bases, and 12 bases lay between the germline ends. The CDR3 contains 17 residues. In DNA, the CDR3 is TGTGCCAGCAGCCAAGATAACGTGGGACTAGCCAAAAACATTCAGTACTTC. Translating it yields CASSQDNVGLAKNIQYF. Full variable domain (missing parts from reference TRBV14 and TRBJ2-4): EAGVTQFPSHSVIEKGQTVTLRCDPISGHDNLYWYRRVMGKEIKFLLHFVKESKQDESGMPNNRFLAERTGGTYSTLKVQPAELEDSGVYFCASSQDNVGLAKNIQYFGAGTRLSVL.

The gene calls are TRBV15 and TRBJ1-1; the match to TRBD1 covers 9 bases. The CDR3 has 15 residues. The V gene end was trimmed by 1 base and the J gene end by 3 bases; junction bases not matched to a gene: 3. Germline values: CDR1 LNHNV, CDR2 YYDKDF (reference sequence). The CDR3 here is CATSRGDRGYTEAFF. CDR3 nucleotide sequence: TGTGCCACCAGCAGAGGCGACAGGGGGTACACTGAAGCTTTCTTT.

The genes are TRBV6-5 and TRBJ2-7, with D unresolved. This CDR3 has 13 residues. Looked up from germline, CDR1 is MNHEY and CDR2 is SVGAGI. Trimming cost V 4 bases and J 0 bases, with 7 bases left between them. The CDR3 DNA reads as TGTGCCAGCAGTTTCAGAATCTCCTACGAGCAGTACTTC. It codes for CASSFRISYEQYF.

As concerns this clone: Compared with germline, one end of the junction differs, possibly owing to a read error. This rearrangement joins TRBV7-9 to TRBJ1-2; tentatively, D is TRBD1 (5 bases). This CDR3 is 14 amino acids long. CDR1 is SEHNR, CDR2 FQNEAQ, per germline (reference sequence). The CDR3 nucleotides are TGTTCCAGCAGCTTAGTGGGGACTTCCTTGGGCTACACCTTC. Residues: CSSSLVGTSLGYTF.

This chain uses TRBV27 with TRBJ2-1; D may be TRBD2 (5 bases). Trimming took off 0 bases at V and 4 bases at J, with 10 bases between the two ends. The CDR3 length is 15 residues. CDR1 is MNHEY, CDR2 SMNVEV, per germline (reference sequence). CDR3: CASSLSSEGYNEQFF. For the CDR3, the DNA is TGTGCCAGCAGTTTATCTAGCGAGGGATACAATGAGCAGTTCTTC.

The rearrangement joins TRBV4-3 to TRBJ1-4; TRBD1 agrees at 9 bases. CDR3 length: 15 amino acids. V lost 4 bases and J lost 5; bases outside the gene matches: 5. Germline CDR1 LGHNA, CDR2 YSLEER. CDR3 residues: CASSRTGTGNEKLFF. The CDR3 coding sequence is TGCGCCAGCAGCCGGACCGGGACAGGGAATGAAAAACTGTTTTTT.

J is TRBJ2-1 and V is TRBV19, with D perhaps matching TRBD1 (6 bases). The CDR3 totals 11 residues. Per germline, CDR1 LNHDA and CDR2 SQIVND (reference sequence). V lost 5 bases to trimming and J lost 11 bases, with 10 bases between them. Here the CDR3 reads CASSSGQQQFF. The CDR3 coding sequence is TGTGCCAGTAGTTCTGGACAGCAGCAGTTCTTC. Full variable domain (outside the CDR3, taken from reference TRBV19 and TRBJ2-1): DGGITQSPKYLFRKEGQNVTLSCEQNLNHDAMYWYRQDPGQGLRLIYYSQIVNDFQKGDIAEGYSVSREKKESFPLTVTSAQKNPTAFYLCASSSGQQQFFGPGTRLTVL.

CDR3 loop: CASSWGGWTLTNTGELFF. The DNA of the CDR3 is TGCGCCAGCAGCTGGGGGGGTTGGACATTAACGAACACCGGGGAGCTGTTTTTT. V is TRBV5-1 and J is TRBJ2-2; 7 nucleotides match TRBD2. From germline, CDR1 is SGHRS and CDR2 YFSETQ. The trim removed 3 bases at V and 0 bases at J, leaving 11 bases unmatched. The length of the CDR3 is 18 residues. Filled out from reference TRBV5-1 and TRBJ2-2, the complete variable domain reads KAGVTQTPRYLIKTRGQQVTLSCSPISGHRSVSWYQQTPGQGLQFLFEYFSETQRNKGNFPGRFSGRQFSNSRSEMNVSTLELGDSALYLCASSWGGWTLTNTGELFFGEGSRLTVL.

This clone showed up just a few times. V usage is TRBV5-1 and J usage is TRBJ2-1; the D gene is possibly TRBD1 (6 bases). The V gene lost 0 bases and the J gene lost 9 bases, with 7 bases spanning the gap. Germline V gene data show CDR1 as SGHRS and CDR2 as YFSETQ. This CDR3 comprises 12 residues. The CDR3 is CASSLGGGEQFF. In DNA, the CDR3 is TGCGCCAGCAGCTTGGGAGGGGGTGAGCAGTTCTTC.

V and J are TRBV6-5 and TRBJ2-5; D possibly corresponds to TRBD2 (5 bases). From germline, CDR1 is MNHEY and CDR2 SVGAGI. The CDR3 length is 15 residues. Trimming took 6 bases from V and 4 from J, leaving 18 bases between them. The CDR3 nucleotides are TGTGCCAGCAGGCTGGACTTCACTCATACAGAGACCCAGTACTTC. Translating gives CASRLDFTHTETQYF.

The rearrangement joins TRBV5-6 to TRBJ2-7, with TRBD1 matching over 7 bases. CDR1 and CDR2 (germline): SGHDT, YYEEEE. The CDR3 has 15 amino acids. After removal of 2 bases from V and 1 base from J, the junction contained 6 bases not matched to a gene. The CDR3 loop reads CASSLTGDPSYEQYF. Written as DNA, the CDR3 is TGTGCCAGCAGCTTAACAGGGGACCCTTCCTACGAGCAGTACTTC.

In its sample, this clone was seen once. The genes are TRBV28 and TRBJ2-7, with no clear D. The germline CDR1 and CDR2 sequences are MDHEN and SYDVKM. V lost 4 bases and J lost 6, with 7 bases in between. The CDR3 runs 11 residues. The DNA of the CDR3 is TGTGCCAGCAGTTCTTTTCGCGAGCAGTACTTC. Protein: CASSSFREQYF. The full variable domain, with the rest looked up from reference TRBV28 and TRBJ2-7, is DVKVTQSSRYLVKRTGEKVFLECVQDMDHENMFWYRQDPGLGLRLIYFSYDVKMKEKGDIPEGYSVSREKKERFSLILESASTNQTSMYLCASSSFREQYFGPGTRLTVT.

The chain couples TRBV7-3 to TRBJ2-1; D may be TRBD2 (6 bases). The CDR3 contains 11 residues. CDR1 and CDR2 (germline): SGHTA, FQGTGA. Trimming left V 3 bases short and J 9 bases short, with 6 bases between. The CDR3 is CASSLGGEQFF. In DNA form, the CDR3 reads TGTGCCAGCAGCTTGGGGGGTGAGCAGTTCTTC.

The V gene is TRBV7-2, the J gene TRBJ2-7, with D possibly TRBD2 on 6 matching bases. With 5 bases removed from V and 0 bases from J, the gap between germline ends came to 17 bases. The germline V gene has CDR1 SGHTA and CDR2 FQGNSA. The CDR3 extends over 16 amino acids. In DNA, the CDR3 is TGTGCCAGCAGCCGCCGGGCTAGCGACCCCTCCTACGAGCAGTACTTC. Protein sequence: CASSRRASDPSYEQYF. Full variable domain (rest looked up from reference TRBV7-2 and TRBJ2-7): GAGVSQSPSNKVTEKGKDVELRCDPISGHTALYWYRQSLGQGLEFLIYFQGNSAPDKSGLPSDRFSAERTGGSVSTLTIQRTQQEDSAVYLCASSRRASDPSYEQYFGPGTRLTVT.

This sequence joins TRBV2 and TRBJ1-5; possible D gene TRBD1, 6 bases. The CDR3 loop spans 15 amino acids. V lost 6 bases, J lost 11 bases, and 23 bases lay in between. The germline V gene has CDR1 SNHLY and CDR2 FYNNEI. The DNA for the CDR3 is TGTGCCAGCAGGAGAACTGGGACACCCAGTACGACCCAGCATTTT. It codes for CASRRTGTPSTTQHF.

This chain links TRBV5-1 with TRBJ2-7, with D hard to call. The V and J ends lost 2 bases and 4 bases respectively, with 16 bases between them. CDR1 is SGHRS, CDR2 YFSETQ, per germline. The CDR3 runs to 15 residues. The CDR3 nucleotides read TGCGCCAGCAGCTTAGACGCAACTAACCGGTACGAGCAGTACTTC. Protein sequence: CASSLDATNRYEQYF.

Written as DNA, the CDR3 is TGTGCCAGCAGCGACAGTTACAATTCCTACAATGAGCAGTTCTTC. It translates to CASSDSYNSYNEQFF. The chain couples TRBV25-1 to TRBJ2-1; a weak D match, TRBD1 (5 bases). There are 15 residues in the CDR3. CDR1 is MGHDK, CDR2 SYGVNS, per germline. V gave up 6 bases and J gave up 1 base, with 13 bases separating them.

The V and J genes are TRBV14 and TRBJ2-1; D is uncertain. Looked up from germline, CDR1 is SGHDN and CDR2 is FVKESK. This CDR3 has 14 amino acids. The V and J ends lost 4 bases and 0 bases respectively, with 7 bases between them. Here the CDR3 reads CASSPRGSYNEQFF. The DNA of the CDR3 is TGTGCCAGCAGCCCCCGCGGCTCCTACAATGAGCAGTTCTTC.

This chain uses TRBV2 with TRBJ1-1; 7 bases match TRBD1. Germline V gene sequence: CDR1 SNHLY, CDR2 FYNNEI. With V trimmed by 6 bases and J by 1 base, 5 bases remained unmatched. This CDR3 spans 14 amino acids. In nucleotides, the CDR3 is TGTGCCAGCAGGGCAGACAGGGCGAACACTGAAGCTTTCTTT. Translation gives CASRADRANTEAFF.

This sequence joins TRBV7-6 and TRBJ2-1, with 7 bases lining up with TRBD1. This CDR3 comprises 18 residues. The J segment lost 2 bases and the V segment lost 7 bases, leaving 17 bases of the junction unmatched. Per germline, CDR1 SGHVS and CDR2 FNYEAQ. CDR3 in DNA: TGTGCCAGCAACCCGTTCAGGGGGTTGGGCAGGACCTACAATGAGCAGTTCTTC. Protein sequence: CASNPFRGLGRTYNEQFF.

The CDR3, as DNA: TGTGCCACCAAACCGACTAGCGGGAGGCCAGATACGCAGTATTTT. Residues: CATKPTSGRPDTQYF. The genes are TRBV19 and TRBJ2-3; TRBD2 aligns across 13 bases. The germline gives CDR1 LNHDA, CDR2 SQIVND (reference sequence). The CDR3 has 15 residues. After removal of 10 bases from V and 4 bases from J, the junction contained 8 bases not matched to a gene.